The rows below give T cell receptor beta chains drawn from one sample of a study of cytotoxic CD8 clonotypes in ibrutinib-treated CLL. Clones were read by immunoSEQ multiplex PCR, and TCRdb kept only the in-frame ones, dropping some. Seen here are more than 70,000 clones, about 85% observed once, and the top ten hold approximately 4.4%. Sequencing used PBMCs, obtained after 12 months of ibrutinib treatment. These receptors were taken from a human donor with chronic lymphocytic leukemia. Both conserved end residues are trimmed from each CDR3.

TRBJ1-1,TRBV7-3,ASSSGVNTEAF
TRBJ2-3,TRBV4-2,ASSPSAAASTDTQY
TRBJ1-4,TRBV6-6,ASSPRQGATNEKLF
TRBJ2-2,TRBV5-4,ASSLVGLAGVPPVALF
TRBJ1-4,TRBV5-1,ASSVTRQGTNEKLF
TRBJ2-5,TRBV6-1,ASSPWDRGKETQY
TRBJ2-3,TRBV7-2,ASHRLAEYTDTQY
TRBJ2-7,TRBV5-1,ASSLGGATSYEQY
TRBJ2-3,TRBV5-1,ASSPQADTDTQY
TRBJ2-3,TRBV11-3,ASSPGSTDTQY
TRBJ1-5,TRBV2,ASRRDSNQPQH
TRBJ2-3,TRBV7-9,ASTVWGGGGSTDTQY
TRBJ2-1,TRBV11-3,ASSPGGVNEQF
TRBJ2-3,TRBV7-9,ASSLGQGETDTQY
TRBJ1-1,TRBV7-9,ASSLVVNTEAF
TRBJ2-7,TRBV5-1,ASSPRGSGGFSYEQY
TRBJ1-2,TRBV6-5,ASKGDRGSLYGYT
TRBJ1-5,TRBV5-6,ASSLARSPYSNQPQH
TRBJ2-5,TRBV7-8,ASSLRQQETQY
TRBJ2-5,TRBV7-2,ASSYRQGGTETQY
TRBJ2-7,TRBV21-1,ASSKKFRYEQY
TRBJ1-5,TRBV2,ASNQHEGLPQH
TRBJ1-2,TRBV19,ASRKGVGYGYT
TRBJ2-7,TRBV18,ASSVGGYEQY
TRBJ2-3,TRBV6-4,ASSPQAGEGDTQY
TRBJ1-4,TRBV7-2,ASSLEGARANEKLF
TRBJ2-1,TRBV7-6,ASSLVTSPYNEQF
TRBJ1-5,TRBV18,ASSPFEGAGSNQPQH
TRBJ2-7,TRBV14,ASSPGTSVWEQY
TRBJ2-3,TRBV7-2,ASSPRGSTDTQY
TRBJ1-5,TRBV28,ATSWVQPSPQH
TRBJ1-2,TRBV28,ASTGELNYGYT
TRBJ1-1,TRBV29-1,SVDGGRGTEAF
TRBJ1-5,TRBV30,AWTPQGNQPQH
TRBJ1-4,TRBV2,ASDRDRDEKLF
TRBJ1-3,TRBV28,ASTRDRGNTIY
TRBJ1-1,TRBV27,ATARGGTEAF
TRBJ2-5,TRBV7-9,ASSLGAGGYQETQY
TRBJ1-2,TRBV30,AWDRGYGYT
TRBJ1-3,TRBV5-8,ASTPLRTPVGNTIY
TRBJ2-5,TRBV4-3,ASSQDGLAGGHGETQY
TRBJ2-4,TRBV19,ASSPGGTGGTKNIQY
TRBJ1-4,TRBV28,ASSLGQGGSEKLF
TRBJ1-2,TRBV9,ASAGTGSDGYT
TRBJ1-3,TRBV6-6,ASSRGNTIY
TRBJ2-5,TRBV28,ASSLSSGGWETQY
TRBJ2-3,TRBV4-2,ASSQPSTDTQY
TRBJ2-7,TRBV10-3,AINRQGGEQY
TRBJ2-5,TRBV7-9,ASSPRGTTQETQY
TRBJ2-7,TRBV30,AWGAGLGEQY
TRBJ1-1,TRBV28,ASAGFLGTEAF
TRBJ2-7,TRBV28,ASSLYIAKTYEQY
TRBJ2-7,TRBV7-8,ASSLGNTGGSYEQY
TRBJ1-1,TRBV5-4,ASSPGGPSMNTEAF
TRBJ1-4,TRBV28,ASSPGGVGEKLF